This T cell receptor (beta chain) was observed in a study of blood T cell repertoires in COVID-19. Allocation to cohorts depended on clinical history reported by the participants. Repertoires were generated with immunoSEQ multiplex PCR, while TCRdb's copy carries only in-frame clones and drops some. Counted here are a few hundred thousand clones, roughly 90% occurring once; the ten biggest clones make up approximately 0.93%. Per germline, CDR1 MDHEN and CDR2 SYDVKM. Trimming at V came to 5 bases and at J to 7 bases, leaving 6 bases not matched to a gene. The CDR3 totals 15 residues. The TCR comes from a woman aged 25 to 39 who had been exposed to COVID-19. The rearrangement uses TRBV28 and TRBJ1-4, with 11 bases that match TRBD1. Sequenced sample: PBMCs or T cells enriched from blood (not recorded which). Here the CDR3 DNA reads TGTGCCAGCAGTGTGACCGGGACAGGGGGTGAAAAACTGTTTTTT. This codes for CASSVTGTGGEKLFF.